This T cell receptor beta chain was observed in a study of T-cell reconstitution after alpha-beta-depleted transplantation in children. Study results and caveats: As was reported, about two months after transplant, alpha-beta T cells came from several hundred expanded graft clones. Surviving recipient T cells and thymic progenitors produced the high day-60 TCRbeta diversity seen in some patients. The authors attributed T-cell counts and diversity one year after transplant mostly to newly produced T cells.

With 4 bases removed from V and 0 bases from J, the gap between germline ends came to 15 bases. CDR1 is SGHVS, CDR2 FQNEAQ, per germline. CDR3 length equals 17 residues. Unique molecular identifiers were built into the TCRbeta library. TCRdb reprocessed the PCR reads via MiXCR and lists one record per CDR3 protein. Among under 150,000 distinct CDR3 sequences listed, roughly 9% were seen once. With regard to this clonotype: Its antigen is as yet unknown.

The chain carries TRBV7-8 and TRBJ2-2, with D unresolved. This specimen was PBMCs, mostly from graft donor cells, taken 180 days after TCRalphabeta/CD19-depleted stem cell transplant. The clonotype originates from a girl less than two years old who had a stem cell transplant for combined immunodeficiency, so the T cells may come from the graft donor. The CDR3 spells CASSYDKPRANTGELFF. CDR3 coding DNA: TGTGCCAGCAGCTATGATAAACCGAGAGCGAACACCGGGGAGCTGTTTTTT.